The entry that follows covers one T cell receptor beta chain sequence. Profiled with immunoSEQ multiplex PCR; TCRdb holds only in-frame clones, not every one. The sample lists tens of thousands of clones; around nine tenths were seen once. The sample originates from a study of early stage breast cancer tumors. V trimming: 5 bases; J trimming: 4 bases; junction bases outside the gene matches: 8. CDR1 LNHDA and CDR2 SQIVND come from the germline V gene (reference sequence). The CDR3 is 15 amino acids. This TCR came from a person aged 70 to 85 with breast cancer. The sample consisted of blood. The chain joins TRBV19 to TRBJ1-5; the match to TRBD1 covers 7 bases. CDR3 sequence (DNA): TGTGCCAGTAGTTGGCGAACAGGGGAGAATCAGCCCCAGCATTTT. Translating it yields CASSWRTGENQPQHF. Looking up the rest from reference TRBV19 and TRBJ1-5 gives the full variable domain: DGGITQSPKYLFRKEGQNVTLSCEQNLNHDAMYWYRQDPGQGLRLIYYSQIVNDFQKGDIAEGYSVSREKKESFPLTVTSAQKNPTAFYLCASSWRTGENQPQHFGDGTRLSIL.